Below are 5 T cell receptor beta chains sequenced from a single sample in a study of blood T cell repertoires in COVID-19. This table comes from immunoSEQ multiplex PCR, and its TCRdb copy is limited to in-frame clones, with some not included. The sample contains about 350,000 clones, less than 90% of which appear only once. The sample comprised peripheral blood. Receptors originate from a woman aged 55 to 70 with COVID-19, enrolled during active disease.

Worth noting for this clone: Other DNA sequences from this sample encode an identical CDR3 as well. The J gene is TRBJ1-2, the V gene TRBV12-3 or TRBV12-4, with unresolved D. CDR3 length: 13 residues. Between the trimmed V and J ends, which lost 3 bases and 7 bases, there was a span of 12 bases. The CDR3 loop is CASSLGGGSGYTF. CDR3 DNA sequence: TGTGCCAGCAGTTTGGGCGGAGGTAGTGGCTACACCTTC.

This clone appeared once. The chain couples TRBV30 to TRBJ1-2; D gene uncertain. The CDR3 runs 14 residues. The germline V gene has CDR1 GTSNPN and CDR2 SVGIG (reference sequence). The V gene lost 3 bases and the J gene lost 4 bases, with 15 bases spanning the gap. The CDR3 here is CAWSLDSPIYGYTF. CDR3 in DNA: TGTGCCTGGAGCCTGGACTCCCCAATCTATGGCTACACCTTC.

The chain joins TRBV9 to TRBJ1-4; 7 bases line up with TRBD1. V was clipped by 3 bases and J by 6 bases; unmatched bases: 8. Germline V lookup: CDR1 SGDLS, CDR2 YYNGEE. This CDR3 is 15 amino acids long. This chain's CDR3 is CASSARQGADEKLFF. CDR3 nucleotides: TGTGCCAGCAGCGCCCGACAGGGCGCGGATGAAAAACTGTTTTTT.

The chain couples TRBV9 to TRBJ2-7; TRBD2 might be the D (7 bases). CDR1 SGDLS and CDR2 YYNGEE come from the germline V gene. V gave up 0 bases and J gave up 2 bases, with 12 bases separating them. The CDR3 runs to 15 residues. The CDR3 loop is CASSVAAGAAYEQYF. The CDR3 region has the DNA TGTGCCAGCAGCGTAGCTGCGGGGGCGGCCTACGAGCAGTACTTC.

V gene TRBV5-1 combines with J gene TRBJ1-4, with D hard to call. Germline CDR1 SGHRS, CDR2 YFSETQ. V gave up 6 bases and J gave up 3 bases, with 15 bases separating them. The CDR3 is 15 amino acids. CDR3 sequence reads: CASTFTGNANEKLFF. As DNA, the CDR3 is TGCGCCAGCACCTTCACCGGGAATGCTAATGAAAAACTGTTTTTT. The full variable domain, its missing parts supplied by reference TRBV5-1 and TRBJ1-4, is KAGVTQTPRYLIKTRGQQVTLSCSPISGHRSVSWYQQTPGQGLQFLFEYFSETQRNKGNFPGRFSGRQFSNSRSEMNVSTLELGDSALYLCASTFTGNANEKLFFGSGTQLSVL.